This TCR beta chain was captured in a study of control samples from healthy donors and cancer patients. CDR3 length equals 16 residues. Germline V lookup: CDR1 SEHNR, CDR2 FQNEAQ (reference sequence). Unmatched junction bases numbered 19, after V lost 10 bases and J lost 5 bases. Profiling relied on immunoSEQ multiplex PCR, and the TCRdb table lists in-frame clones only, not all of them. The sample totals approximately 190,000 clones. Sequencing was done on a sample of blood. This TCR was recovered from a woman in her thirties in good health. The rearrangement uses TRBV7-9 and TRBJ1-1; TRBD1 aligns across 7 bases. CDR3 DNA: TGTGCCACGGAGACAGGGCTTGGGTCGTTACAAACTGAAGCTTTCTTT. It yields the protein CATETGLGSLQTEAFF.